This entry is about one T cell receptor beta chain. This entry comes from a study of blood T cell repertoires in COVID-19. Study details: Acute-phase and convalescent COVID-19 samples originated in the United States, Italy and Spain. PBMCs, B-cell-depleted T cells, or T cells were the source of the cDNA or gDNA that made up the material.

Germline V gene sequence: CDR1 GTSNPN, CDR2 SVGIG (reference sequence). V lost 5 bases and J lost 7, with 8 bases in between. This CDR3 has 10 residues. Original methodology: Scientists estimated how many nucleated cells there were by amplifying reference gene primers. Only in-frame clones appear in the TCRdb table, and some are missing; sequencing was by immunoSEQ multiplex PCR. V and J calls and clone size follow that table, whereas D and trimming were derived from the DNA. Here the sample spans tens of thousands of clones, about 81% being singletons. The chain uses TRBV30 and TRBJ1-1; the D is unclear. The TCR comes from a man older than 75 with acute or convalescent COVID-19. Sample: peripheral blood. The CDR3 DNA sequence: TGTGCCTGGGGGAGGAGTGAAGCTTTCTTT. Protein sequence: CAWGRSEAFF.